Below are 13 T cell receptor beta chains sequenced from a single sample in a study of lymphopenia after photon versus proton radiotherapy. TCRdb's table, derived via immunoSEQ multiplex PCR, lists solely in-frame clones and lacks some. The table records roughly 18,000 clones, 80% to 95% of them present only once. The sequences come from peripheral blood, collected from a patient treated with photon-based radiotherapy. The receptors come from a woman between 35 and 50 years old with cholangiocarcinoma.

CDR3 nucleotides: TGTGCCAGCAGTGGACGGCGGAACTATGGCTACACCTTC. This translates into CASSGRRNYGYTF. This chain uses TRBV2 with TRBJ1-2; D is uncertain. V was clipped by 4 bases and J by 2 bases, with 8 bases between them. Per germline, CDR1 SNHLY and CDR2 FYNNEI. The CDR3 length is 13 residues.

The chain couples TRBV21-1 to TRBJ2-5; the tabulated D call, TRBD1, remains unverified against the DNA. TRBV21-1 is a pseudogene. The length of the CDR3 is 14 residues. CDR3 bases: TGTGCCAGCAGCAAAAAGGGGGGACAGGAGACCCAGTACTTC. Protein: CASSKKGGQETQYF.

CDR3 nucleotide sequence: TGTGCCAGCAGTTACGGGACAGGGAGTGGCTACACCTTC. Translating it yields CASSYGTGSGYTF. V is TRBV6-5 and J is TRBJ1-2; 9 bases line up with TRBD1. Losses at the gene ends were 2 bases for V and 7 bases for J; bases not matched to a gene: 2. This CDR3 is 13 amino acids long. From germline, CDR1 is MNHEY and CDR2 SVGAGI.

The V gene is TRBV7-9, the J gene TRBJ1-2; TRBD1 aligns across 9 bases. Losses at the gene ends were 4 bases for V and 5 bases for J; bases not matched to a gene: 14. CDR1 SEHNR and CDR2 FQNEAQ come from the germline V gene (reference sequence). CDR3 length equals 17 residues. DNA of the CDR3: TGTGCCAGCAGCTCAACACTGGGACAGGGAGGGGTTTATGGCTACACCTTC. Translation gives CASSSTLGQGGVYGYTF.

This chain uses TRBV30 with TRBJ2-1, with 15 bases fitting TRBD2. With 1 base clipped from V and 7 bases from J, the junction kept 5 bases outside the gene matches. In germline, CDR1 is GTSNPN, CDR2 SVGIG (reference sequence). The CDR3 sequence is 16 residues long. The CDR3, as DNA: TGTGCCTGGAGTGGGACTAGCGGGAGGGCACGGAATGAGCAGTTCTTC. Its protein is CAWSGTSGRARNEQFF. The full variable domain, in which reference TRBV30 and TRBJ2-1 provide the parts outside the CDR3, is SQTIHQWPATLVQPVGSPLSLECTVEGTSNPNLYWYRQAAGRGLQLLFYSVGIGQISSEVPQNLSASRPQDRQFILSSKKLLLSDSGFYLCAWSGTSGRARNEQFFGPGTRLTVL.

This CDR3 is CASSFWTGSTGANVLTF. Written as DNA, the CDR3 is TGTGCCAGCAGTTTTTGGACAGGGTCTACAGGGGCCAACGTCCTGACTTTC. The chain is built from TRBV27 and TRBJ2-6; TRBD1 agrees at 8 bases. The J segment lost 4 bases and the V segment lost 3 bases, leaving 8 bases of the junction unmatched. CDR3 length equals 17 residues. Per germline, CDR1 MNHEY and CDR2 SMNVEV (reference sequence).

The V call is TRBV10-1, the J call TRBJ1-1; a weak D match, TRBD1 (6 bases). Between the trimmed V and J ends, which lost 4 bases and 0 bases, there was a span of 12 bases. Germline assignment: CDR1 WNHNN and CDR2 SYGVQD (reference sequence). The CDR3 is 15 amino acids. DNA of the CDR3: TGCGCCAGCAGTGGGGGGCGGACAGTGAACACTGAAGCTTTCTTT. Protein: CASSGGRTVNTEAFF.

This clone appeared a single time. V gene TRBV28 combines with J gene TRBJ1-2; D is ambiguous. CDR1 is MDHEN, CDR2 SYDVKM, per germline. The CDR3 has 14 residues. The V gene lost 2 bases and the J gene lost 7 bases, with 14 bases spanning the gap. CDR3 loop: CASSLQIRLAGYTF. The CDR3 DNA sequence: TGTGCCAGCAGTTTACAGATCCGCTTGGCTGGCTACACCTTC.

The chain links TRBV7-2 to TRBJ2-3; 11 bases match TRBD2. Trimming removed 2 bases from V and 1 base from J; junction bases left unmatched: 8. This CDR3 has 18 residues. Germline CDR1 reads SGHTA; CDR2 reads FQGNSA. The CDR3: CASSLRPSGGLGTDTQYF. Written as DNA, the CDR3 is TGTGCCAGCAGCTTAAGGCCTAGCGGGGGGCTCGGCACAGATACGCAGTATTTT.

This clone occurred once. An end of the junction does not agree with germline; a read error may underlie this. The chain couples TRBV10-2 to TRBJ1-1; no clear D. The germline V gene has CDR1 WSHSY and CDR2 SAAADI. CDR3 length: 15 amino acids. CDR3 protein: CASREFGLLNTEAFF. In DNA form, the CDR3 reads TGCGCCAGCAGGGAGTTTGGGCTCCTGAACACTGAAGCTTTCTTT.

This chain connects TRBV27 to TRBJ1-1; D gene unclear. The CDR3 runs 14 residues. Looked up from germline, CDR1 is MNHEY and CDR2 is SMNVEV (reference sequence). The V and J ends lost 7 bases and 1 base respectively, with 13 bases between them. This CDR3 is CASTSLAGNTEAFF. CDR3 nucleotides: TGTGCCAGCACCTCCCTCGCGGGGAACACTGAAGCTTTCTTT.

The chain is built from TRBV5-1 and TRBJ2-1; 7 bases align to TRBD2. The CDR3 totals 15 residues. Germline loops: CDR1 SGHRS, CDR2 YFSETQ. With 1 base clipped from V and 6 bases from J, the junction kept 7 bases outside the gene matches. The CDR3 DNA is TGCGCCAGCAGCTTGCCACGCGGGAGCAGCAATGAGCAGTTCTTC. Its protein is CASSLPRGSSNEQFF.

The rearrangement uses TRBV6-5 and TRBJ1-2, with D maybe TRBD1 (5 bases). V gave up 5 bases and J gave up 7 bases, with 17 bases separating them. Germline loops: CDR1 MNHEY, CDR2 SVGAGI. This CDR3 is 14 amino acids long. The DNA of the CDR3 is TGTGCCAGCAGTCGAAGTCCCGGGGGTTCTGGCTACACCTTC. It specifies CASSRSPGGSGYTF.